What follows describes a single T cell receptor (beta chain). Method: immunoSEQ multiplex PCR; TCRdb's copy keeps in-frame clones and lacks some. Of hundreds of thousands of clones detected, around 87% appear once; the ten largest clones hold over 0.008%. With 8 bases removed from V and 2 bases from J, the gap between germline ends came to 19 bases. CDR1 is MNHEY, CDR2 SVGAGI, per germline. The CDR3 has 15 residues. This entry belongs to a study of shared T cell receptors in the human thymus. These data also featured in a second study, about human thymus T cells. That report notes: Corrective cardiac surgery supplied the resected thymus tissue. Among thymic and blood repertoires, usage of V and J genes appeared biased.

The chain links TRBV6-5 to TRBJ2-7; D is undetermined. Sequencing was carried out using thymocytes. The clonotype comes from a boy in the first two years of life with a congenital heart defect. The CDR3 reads CASRPQIHLTYEQYF. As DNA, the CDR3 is TGTGCCAGCCGCCCCCAGATCCACCTCACCTACGAGCAGTACTTC.